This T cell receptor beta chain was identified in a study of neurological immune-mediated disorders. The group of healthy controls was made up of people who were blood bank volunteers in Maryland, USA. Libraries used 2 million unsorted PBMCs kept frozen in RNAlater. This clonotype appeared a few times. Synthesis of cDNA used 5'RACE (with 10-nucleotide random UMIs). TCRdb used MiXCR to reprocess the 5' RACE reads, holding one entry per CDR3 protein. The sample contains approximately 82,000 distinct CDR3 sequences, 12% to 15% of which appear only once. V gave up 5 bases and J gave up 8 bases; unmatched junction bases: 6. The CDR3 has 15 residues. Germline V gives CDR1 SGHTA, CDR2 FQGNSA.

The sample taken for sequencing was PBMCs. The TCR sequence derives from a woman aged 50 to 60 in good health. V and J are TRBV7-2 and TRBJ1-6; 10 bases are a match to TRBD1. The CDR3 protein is CASSPQGTGDSPLHF. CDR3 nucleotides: TGTGCCAGCAGCCCCCAGGGGACAGGGGATTCACCCCTCCACTTT.